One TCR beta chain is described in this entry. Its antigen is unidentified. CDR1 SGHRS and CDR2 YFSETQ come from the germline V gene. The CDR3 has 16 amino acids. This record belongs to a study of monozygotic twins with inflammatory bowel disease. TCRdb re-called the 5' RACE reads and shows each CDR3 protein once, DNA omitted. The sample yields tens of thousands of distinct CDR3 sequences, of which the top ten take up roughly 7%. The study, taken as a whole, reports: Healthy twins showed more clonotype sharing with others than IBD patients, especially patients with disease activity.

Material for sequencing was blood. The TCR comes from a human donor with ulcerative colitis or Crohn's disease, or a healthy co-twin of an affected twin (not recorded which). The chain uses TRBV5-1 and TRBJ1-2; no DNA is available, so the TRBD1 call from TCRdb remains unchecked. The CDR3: CASSLEGTGGVYGYTF.